These 5 T cell receptor beta chains share one sample of origin, sequenced in a study of T-cell memory formation after mild COVID-19 (dated by TCRdb to about 2021). The method was 5' RACE. The sample was run on an Illumina NovaSeq 6000. TCRdb handled the public reads itself, with Q25 trimming in fastp and clone calling in MiXCR, and kept productive beta chains. Each entry merges the rows of one CDR3 protein and shows their most common DNA and genes. The sample table contains about 340,000 distinct CDR3 sequences; only one count was recorded for more than 15% of them. The ten largest account for about 20% of the sample. The specimen was PBMCs or a T cell subset sorted from them (not recorded which). The receptor set was obtained from a man aged 18 to 29 who had mild COVID-19 (a few samples of this study predate the infection). The sample titles of this study are shuffled in the database, so cell type and time point are left out; the donor was told from shared clones.

This clonotype was detected many times. The V and J genes are TRBV5-6 and TRBJ2-1, with D maybe TRBD2 (7 bases). This CDR3 is 16 amino acids long. The germline V gene encodes CDR1 SGHDT and CDR2 YYEEEE. The V gene lost 3 bases and the J gene lost 9 bases, with 22 bases spanning the gap. This CDR3 reads CASSSPRTREDSEQFF. CDR3 coding DNA: TGTGCCAGCAGCTCCCCCCGGACACGGGAGGACAGTGAGCAGTTCTTC. Full variable domain (outside the CDR3, taken from reference TRBV5-6 and TRBJ2-1): DAGVTQSPTHLIKTRGQQVTLRCSPKSGHDTVSWYQQALGQGPQFIFQYYEEEERQRGNFPDRFSGHQFPNYSSELNVNALLLGDSALYLCASSSPRTREDSEQFFGPGTRLTVL.

This clonotype was recorded a few times. The CDR3 protein is CASSSGLDYEQYF. The CDR3 DNA reads as TGTGCCAGCAGCTCCGGACTCGACTACGAGCAGTACTTC. The chain employs TRBV7-3 and TRBJ2-7; possibly TRBD2 for D (5 bases). Germline V lookup: CDR1 SGHTA, CDR2 FQGTGA. The length of the CDR3 is 13 residues. V was shortened by 4 bases and J by 3 bases, with 10 bases between the two germline ends.

V is TRBV12-3 or TRBV12-4 and J is TRBJ1-2; the match to TRBD1 covers 8 bases. The J segment lost 5 bases and the V segment lost 6 bases, leaving 8 bases of the junction unmatched. The CDR3 length is 14 residues. Written as DNA, the CDR3 is TGTGCCAGCAGCATTTTGAGGACAGGGTATGGCTACACCTTC. Amino acid sequence: CASSILRTGYGYTF.

The chain links TRBV12-5 to TRBJ1-2; TRBD1 might be the D (5 bases). CDR3 size: 13 residues. V lost 5 bases and J lost 4, with 11 bases in between. From germline, CDR1 is LGHNT and CDR2 FRNRAP. The CDR3: CASGTSGLYGYTF. The CDR3 DNA sequence: TGTGCTAGTGGTACCTCAGGGCTCTATGGCTACACCTTC.

The chain carries TRBV3-1 and TRBJ2-5; D uncertain. The CDR3 is made up of 15 amino acids. In germline, CDR1 is LGHDT, CDR2 YNNKEL (reference sequence). V dropped 4 bases and J dropped 1 base, with 13 bases sitting between them. CDR3 residues: CASSRFWGSQETQYF. The CDR3 DNA sequence: TGTGCCAGCAGCCGTTTTTGGGGATCCCAAGAGACCCAGTACTTC.